These 22 T cell receptor beta chains share one sample of origin, sequenced in a study of T cell repertoires in cytomegalovirus infection. Their specific antigens are unknown. TCRdb redid the calling of the reads with MiXCR, one entry per CDR3 protein. Altogether some 900,000 distinct CDR3 sequences are present, 30% to 35% being singletons, with the ten largest covering 12%. The source material was cultured CD8+ T cells from PBMCs, sampled from culture after CMV antigen stimulation. These receptors all stem from a human donor in good health (CMV status not recorded). Some clones in this sample may be carry-over from other donors' samples.

The sample holds a few counts of this clonotype. The rearrangement joins TRBV13 to TRBJ2-3; D may be TRBD1 or TRBD2 (5 bases each). Germline V lookup: CDR1 PRHDT, CDR2 FYEKMQ (reference sequence). This CDR3 is 16 amino acids long. Trimming stripped 4 bases from V and 2 bases from J, with 16 bases between. This chain's CDR3 is CASSWDLEMDTDTQYF. Written as DNA, the CDR3 is TGTGCCAGCAGCTGGGACCTGGAGATGGACACAGATACGCAGTATTTT.

In its sample, this clonotype was seen many times. The chain couples TRBV6-2 or TRBV6-3 to TRBJ1-2; a weak D match, TRBD1 (6 bases). Germline CDR1 reads MNHEY; CDR2 reads SVGEGT. The CDR3 extends over 15 amino acids. The V end lost 4 bases, the J end lost 1 base, and 13 bases lay between the germline ends. CDR3 in DNA: TGTGCCAGCAGTTCCGAGGGGGACGATAACTATGGCTACACCTTC. This translates into CASSSEGDDNYGYTF.

The rearrangement uses TRBV6-2 or TRBV6-3 and TRBJ2-5; D may match TRBD1 or TRBD2 (5 bases each). The CDR3 runs 15 residues. V was shortened by 5 bases and J by 5 bases, with 18 bases between the two germline ends. Germline loops: CDR1 MNHEY, CDR2 SVGEGT. DNA for the CDR3: TGTGCCAGCAGTACAGACCGGGGCCTGGCGGAGACCCAGTACTTC. Amino acids: CASSTDRGLAETQYF.

This clonotype has just a few counts. V usage is TRBV7-8 and J usage is TRBJ1-4, with TRBD1 matching 8 bases. The CDR3 extends over 16 amino acids. Germline V gene data show CDR1 as SGHVS and CDR2 as FQNEAQ. Unmatched junction bases numbered 8, after V lost 1 base and J lost 7 bases. CDR3 residues: CASSLVGDRRGEKLFF. CDR3 coding DNA: TGTGCCAGCAGCTTAGTGGGGGACAGGCGCGGTGAAAAACTGTTTTTT.

This sequence joins TRBV4-1 and TRBJ1-2; maybe TRBD1 (5 bases). V lost 0 bases to trimming and J lost 6 bases, with 11 bases between them. The CDR3 is 14 residues long. Germline values: CDR1 MGHRA, CDR2 YSYEKL. The CDR3 region is CASSQDRVRDGYTF. The CDR3 DNA sequence: TGCGCCAGCAGCCAAGACAGGGTGAGGGATGGCTACACCTTC.

Points on this clonotype: An end of the junction differs from the germline gene, which may be a read error. The chain carries TRBV7-9 and TRBJ2-3; D remains ambiguous. There are 12 residues in the CDR3. In germline, CDR1 is SEHNR, CDR2 FQNEAQ (reference sequence). CDR3 nucleotides: TGTGCCAGCAGCTCGTTAGCCGATACGCTGTATTTT. The encoded protein is CASSSLADTLYF.

This sequence joins TRBV10-3 and TRBJ1-2; D not certain. Looked up from germline, CDR1 is ENHRY and CDR2 is SYGVKD. This CDR3 region has 11 residues. The V end lost 2 bases, the J end lost 3 bases, and 1 base lay between the germline ends. The CDR3 reads CAISEDYGYTF. In nucleotides, the CDR3 is TGTGCCATCAGTGAGGACTATGGCTACACCTTC.

This clonotype was detected ten times or more. The CDR3: CASSRAGGRYNEQFF. The CDR3 DNA is TGTGCCAGCAGCAGAGCGGGGGGACGCTACAATGAGCAGTTCTTC. The chain is built from TRBV7-2 and TRBJ2-1; 9 bases line up with TRBD2. The CDR3 has 15 amino acids. Germline CDR1 and CDR2: SGHTA and FQGNSA. The V segment lost 5 bases and the J segment 3 bases; nucleotides outside the gene matches: 5.

This clonotype was recorded a few times. This chain joins TRBV4-1 and TRBJ1-1; maybe TRBD1 (5 bases). The CDR3 totals 12 residues. Per germline, CDR1 MGHRA and CDR2 YSYEKL. The V and J ends lost 3 bases and 5 bases respectively, with 7 bases between them. The DNA of the CDR3 is TGCGCCAGCAGCCACTGGGGGACTGAAGCTTTCTTT. As protein: CASSHWGTEAFF.

The sample holds many counts of this clonotype. As DNA, the CDR3 is TGTGCCAGCAGCGGGATTACAGGGCCCTCAAATGAAAAACTGTTTTTT. This sequence encodes CASSGITGPSNEKLFF. The chain recombines TRBV7-6 with TRBJ1-4; D possibly corresponds to TRBD1 (6 bases). The CDR3 totals 16 residues. CDR1 is SGHVS and CDR2 is FNYEAQ in the germline V gene. Trimming stripped 5 bases from V and 5 bases from J, with 18 bases between.

The rearrangement uses TRBV7-8 and TRBJ2-5; 14 nucleotides agree with TRBD2. This CDR3 has 17 residues. The ends lost 5 bases at V and 4 bases at J; junction bases unmatched: 9. Germline CDR1 is SGHVS and CDR2 is FQNEAQ. CDR3 bases: TGTGCCAGCAGCCCAGTGACTAGCGGGGGGGCCGGAGAGACCCAGTACTTC. It codes for CASSPVTSGGAGETQYF.

A few counts support this clonotype. This chain joins TRBV12-3 or TRBV12-4 and TRBJ2-1; D not certain. CDR3 length: 16 amino acids. V gave up 6 bases and J gave up 3 bases, with 18 bases separating them. For the CDR3, the DNA is TGTGCCAGCAGCCCCTCCCTGGAAGGCTACTACAATGAGCAGTTCTTC. It encodes CASSPSLEGYYNEQFF.

This clonotype was found a few times. This sequence joins TRBV12-3 or TRBV12-4 and TRBJ1-4; maybe TRBD1 (5 bases). The CDR3 runs to 16 residues. Trimming pared 3 bases from V and 2 bases from J, leaving 13 bases between. This CDR3 reads CASSFRVQGTNEKLFF. The DNA of the CDR3 is TGTGCCAGCAGTTTTAGGGTCCAGGGTACTAATGAAAAACTGTTTTTT.

This chain connects TRBV7-8 to TRBJ2-2; D could derive from TRBD1 or TRBD2 (6 bases each). Germline CDR1 SGHVS, CDR2 FQNEAQ. Trimming took 2 bases from V and 7 from J, leaving 14 bases between them. The CDR3 totals 15 residues. CDR3 loop: CASSLMGGGLGELFF. The CDR3 region has the DNA TGTGCCAGCAGCTTAATGGGGGGCGGGCTCGGGGAGCTGTTTTTT.

The chain employs TRBV2 and TRBJ2-7; 9 positions match TRBD1. This CDR3 is built from 19 residues. V lost 7 bases, J lost 3 bases, and 22 bases stayed unmatched. CDR1 is SNHLY and CDR2 is FYNNEI in the germline V gene. The CDR3 reads CASIRGAPGTGNPNYEQYV. The CDR3 DNA reads TGTGCCAGCATCAGAGGGGCCCCTGGGACAGGGAACCCGAACTACGAGCAGTACGTC.

Worth noting for this clonotype: A much larger clone differs from this one at a single base, so this may be a read error. This chain uses TRBV7-2 with TRBJ2-3; 8 bases fit TRBD2. The germline CDR1 and CDR2 sequences are SGHTA and FQGNSA. The CDR3 sequence is 15 residues long. CDR3 in amino acids: CANSLAGLGTDTQYF. DNA of the CDR3: TGTGCCAACAGCTTAGCGGGACTAGGCACAGATACGCAGTATTTT.

For this clonotype: This could be a read error, since a much larger clone is one nucleotide away. The chain has TRBV7-2 and TRBJ1-5; D call uncertain. CDR1 SGHTA and CDR2 FQGNSA come from the germline V gene. The CDR3 has 14 residues. Trimming took off 5 bases at V and 6 bases at J, with 14 bases between the two ends. The DNA of the CDR3 is TGTGCCAGCAGCCACTCAGAGATGGGTCAGCCCCAGCATTTT. Translation: CASSHSEMGQPQHF.

This chain uses TRBV12-3 or TRBV12-4 with TRBJ1-2; D is possibly TRBD1 (5 bases). Trimming stripped 7 bases from V and 8 bases from J, with 14 bases between. The CDR3 is 12 residues long. The CDR3 nucleotides are TGTGCCAGCAAAATCGGGGGTAACGGCTACACCTTC. Its translation: CASKIGGNGYTF.

The chain carries TRBV6-5 and TRBJ2-3, with D tentatively TRBD1 (6 bases). This CDR3 is built from 16 residues. CDR1 and CDR2 from the germline V gene are MNHEY and SVGAGI. Trimming removed 0 bases from V and 0 bases from J, with 10 bases in between. CDR3 in amino acids: CASSYSLQGSTDTQYF. The CDR3 region has the DNA TGTGCCAGCAGTTACTCTCTACAGGGCAGCACAGATACGCAGTATTTT.

The CDR3 region is CAISVGQGAYYGYTF. The CDR3 DNA follows: TGTGCCATCAGTGTCGGCCAGGGGGCTTACTATGGCTACACCTTC. V is TRBV10-3 and J is TRBJ1-2, with TRBD1 identical over 8 bases. Germline CDR1 and CDR2: ENHRY and SYGVKD. The CDR3 runs to 15 residues. V lost 4 bases and J lost 3; bases outside the gene matches: 7.

V and J are TRBV27 and TRBJ2-1; D is ambiguous. The V end lost 0 bases, the J end lost 0 bases, and 12 bases lay between the germline ends. The CDR3 is 17 residues long. Germline-derived CDR1 and CDR2 are MNHEY and SMNVEV (reference sequence). Here the CDR3 reads CASSLSRSPSSYNEQFF. The DNA of the CDR3 is TGTGCCAGCAGTTTATCGAGATCCCCAAGCTCCTACAATGAGCAGTTCTTC.

The genes are TRBV7-3 and TRBJ2-5; TRBD2 is a possible D gene (7 bases). Germline V gene sequence: CDR1 SGHTA, CDR2 FQGTGA. The V end lost 5 bases, the J end lost 0 bases, and 16 bases lay between the germline ends. The CDR3 sequence is 16 residues long. The CDR3 DNA is TGTGCCAGCAGCCCAGGGGCGGGGGTGTACCAAGAGACCCAGTACTTC. Protein: CASSPGAGVYQETQYF.